This TCR beta chain was sequenced for a study of CD8+ T cells in alopecia areata. General study findings and limits: Lesional scalp, especially alopecia totalis/universalis, showed higher clonality than normal scalp. Between patients, shared TCR sequences were less clear than in mice. This was possibly due in part to HLA diversity in the patient population.

V was clipped by 0 bases and J by 4 bases; unmatched bases: 2. CDR3 size: 15 residues. From germline, CDR1 is SGHVS and CDR2 FQNEAQ. It was from alopecia areata patients that lesional scalp punch biopsies and peripheral blood were collected. Sorting separated CD4+ and CD8+ T cells out of PBMCs. On this clone itself: Its antigen remains unknown.

cDNA serving as the sequencing template came from extracted, reverse transcribed RNA. Generated by immunoSEQ multiplex PCR, the TCRdb table keeps only in-frame clones and is missing some. The data contain tens of thousands of clones, roughly half of them singletons. The sample taken for sequencing was NKG2D-high CD8+ T cells sorted from blood. The sequence was obtained from a human donor with alopecia areata. The chain carries TRBV7-8 and TRBJ1-5, with 8 bases that match TRBD1. The DNA for the CDR3 is TGTGCCAGCAGCTTAGCGACAGGGGTTAATCAGCCCCAGCATTTT. Translated, it gives CASSLATGVNQPQHF.